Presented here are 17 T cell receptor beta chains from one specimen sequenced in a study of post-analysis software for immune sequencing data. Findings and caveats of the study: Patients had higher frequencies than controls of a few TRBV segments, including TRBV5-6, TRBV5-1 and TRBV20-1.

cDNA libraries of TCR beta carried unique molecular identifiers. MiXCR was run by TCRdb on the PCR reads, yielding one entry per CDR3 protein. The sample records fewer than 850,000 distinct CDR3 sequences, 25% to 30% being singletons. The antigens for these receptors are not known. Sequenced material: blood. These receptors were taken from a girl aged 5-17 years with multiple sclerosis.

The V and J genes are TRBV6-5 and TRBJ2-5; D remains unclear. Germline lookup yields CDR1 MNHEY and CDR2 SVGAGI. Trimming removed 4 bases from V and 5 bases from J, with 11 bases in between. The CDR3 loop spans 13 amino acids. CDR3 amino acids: CASSSPSRETQYF. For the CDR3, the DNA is TGTGCCAGCAGTTCCCCTAGTCGGGAGACCCAGTACTTC.

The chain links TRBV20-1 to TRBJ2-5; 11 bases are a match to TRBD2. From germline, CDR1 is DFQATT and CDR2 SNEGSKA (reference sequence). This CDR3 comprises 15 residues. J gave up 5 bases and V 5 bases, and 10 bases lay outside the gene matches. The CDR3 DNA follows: TGCAGTGCTTCGGTAGCGGGGGGGCTGGGTGAGACCCAGTACTTC. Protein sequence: CSASVAGGLGETQYF.

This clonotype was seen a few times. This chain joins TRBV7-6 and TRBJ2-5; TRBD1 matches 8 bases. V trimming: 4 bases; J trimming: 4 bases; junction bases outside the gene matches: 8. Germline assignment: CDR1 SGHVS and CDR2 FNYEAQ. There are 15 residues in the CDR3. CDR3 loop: CASSSRQGSAETQYF. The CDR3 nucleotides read TGTGCCAGCAGCTCACGACAGGGGTCGGCAGAGACCCAGTACTTC. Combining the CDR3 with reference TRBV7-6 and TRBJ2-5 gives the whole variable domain GAGVSQSPRYKVTKRGQDVALRCDPISGHVSLYWYRQALGQGPEFLTYFNYEAQQDKSGLPNDRFSAERPEGSISTLTIQRTEQRDSAMYRCASSSRQGSAETQYFGPGTRLLVL.

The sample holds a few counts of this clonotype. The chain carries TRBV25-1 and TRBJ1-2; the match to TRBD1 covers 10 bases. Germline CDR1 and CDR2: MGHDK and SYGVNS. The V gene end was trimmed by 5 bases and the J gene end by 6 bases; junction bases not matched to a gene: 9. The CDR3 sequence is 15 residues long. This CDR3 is CASSNRDRGQDGYTF. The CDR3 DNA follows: TGTGCCAGCAGTAACCGGGACAGGGGACAGGATGGCTACACCTTC.

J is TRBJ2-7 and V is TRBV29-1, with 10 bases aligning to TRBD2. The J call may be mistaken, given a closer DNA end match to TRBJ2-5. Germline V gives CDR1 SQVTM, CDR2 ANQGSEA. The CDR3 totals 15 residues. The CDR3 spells CSVDNGRTSGETQYF. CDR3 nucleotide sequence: TGCAGCGTTGATAACGGCCGGACTAGCGGAGAGACCCAGTACTTC.

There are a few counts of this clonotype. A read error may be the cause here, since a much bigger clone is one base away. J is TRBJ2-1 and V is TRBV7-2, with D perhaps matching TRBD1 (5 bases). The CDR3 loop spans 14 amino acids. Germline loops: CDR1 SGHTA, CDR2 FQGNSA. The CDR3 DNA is TGTGCCACCTATAGGGGTCGCTCCCACAATGAGCAGTTCTTC. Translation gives CATYRGRSHNEQFF.

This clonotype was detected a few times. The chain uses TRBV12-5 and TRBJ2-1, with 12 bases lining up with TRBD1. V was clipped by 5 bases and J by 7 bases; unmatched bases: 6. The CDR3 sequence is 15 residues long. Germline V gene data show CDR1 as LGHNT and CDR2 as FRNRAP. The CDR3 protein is CASGLGTGGVNEQFF. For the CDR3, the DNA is TGTGCTAGTGGTCTGGGGACAGGGGGCGTTAATGAGCAGTTCTTC.

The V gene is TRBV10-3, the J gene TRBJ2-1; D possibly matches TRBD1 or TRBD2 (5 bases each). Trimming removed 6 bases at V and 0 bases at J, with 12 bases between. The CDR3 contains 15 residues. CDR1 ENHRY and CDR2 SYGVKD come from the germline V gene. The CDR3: CAIRGPGSSYNEQFF. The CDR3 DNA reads TGTGCCATCAGGGGACCCGGCAGCTCCTACAATGAGCAGTTCTTC.

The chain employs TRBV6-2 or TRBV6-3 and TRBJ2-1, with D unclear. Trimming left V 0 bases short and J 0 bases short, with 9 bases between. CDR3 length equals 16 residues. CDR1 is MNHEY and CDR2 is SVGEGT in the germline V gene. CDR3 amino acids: CASSYSIDSSYNEQFF. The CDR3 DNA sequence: TGTGCCAGCAGTTACTCCATCGATAGCTCCTACAATGAGCAGTTCTTC.

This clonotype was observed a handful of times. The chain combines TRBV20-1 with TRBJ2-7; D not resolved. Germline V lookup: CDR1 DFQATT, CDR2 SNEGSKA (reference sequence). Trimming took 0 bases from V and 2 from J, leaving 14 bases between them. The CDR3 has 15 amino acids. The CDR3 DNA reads TGCAGTGCTAGAGATCGAAAGGAGACACCCTACGAGCAGTACTTC. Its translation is CSARDRKETPYEQYF.

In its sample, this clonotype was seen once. CDR3 coding DNA: TGTGCCAGCACCCGGGACGGAGGTCAAGAGACCCAGTACTTC. Its translation: CASTRDGGQETQYF. V is TRBV6-1 and J is TRBJ2-5; D may correspond to TRBD1 or TRBD2 (5 bases each). The CDR3 extends over 14 amino acids. Germline V gives CDR1 MNHNS, CDR2 SASEGT. Trimming left V 7 bases short and J 2 bases short, with 14 bases between.

In DNA, the CDR3 is TGCGCCAGCAGCTTGGGGTTTTCAGATATTCAGTACTTC. It encodes CASSLGFSDIQYF. The chain carries TRBV5-1 and TRBJ2-4, with no clear D. Germline loops: CDR1 SGHRS, CDR2 YFSETQ. The CDR3 covers 13 residues. Trimming removed 0 bases from V and 10 bases from J, with 11 bases in between. Full variable domain (outside the CDR3, taken from reference TRBV5-1 and TRBJ2-4): KAGVTQTPRYLIKTRGQQVTLSCSPISGHRSVSWYQQTPGQGLQFLFEYFSETQRNKGNFPGRFSGRQFSNSRSEMNVSTLELGDSALYLCASSLGFSDIQYFGAGTRLSVL.

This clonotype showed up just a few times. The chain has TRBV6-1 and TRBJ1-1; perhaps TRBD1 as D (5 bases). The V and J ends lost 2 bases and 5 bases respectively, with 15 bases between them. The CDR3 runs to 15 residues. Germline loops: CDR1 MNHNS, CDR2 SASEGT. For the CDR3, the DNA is TGTGCCAGCAGTGAAAGTCGGGGACCCGGGACTGAAGCTTTCTTT. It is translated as CASSESRGPGTEAFF.

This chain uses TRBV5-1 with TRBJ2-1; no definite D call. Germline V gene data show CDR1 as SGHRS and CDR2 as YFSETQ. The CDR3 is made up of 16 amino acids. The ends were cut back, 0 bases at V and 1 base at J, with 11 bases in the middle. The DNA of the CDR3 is TGCGCCAGCAGCTTGGCCAAGGGAAAGTCCTACAATGAGCAGTTCTTC. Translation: CASSLAKGKSYNEQFF.

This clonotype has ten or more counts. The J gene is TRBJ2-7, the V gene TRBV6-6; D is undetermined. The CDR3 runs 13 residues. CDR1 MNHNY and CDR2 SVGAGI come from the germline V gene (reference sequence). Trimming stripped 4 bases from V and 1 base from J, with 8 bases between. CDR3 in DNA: TGTGCCAGCAGTTCGGTCAGTTCCTACGAGCAGTACTTC. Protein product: CASSSVSSYEQYF.

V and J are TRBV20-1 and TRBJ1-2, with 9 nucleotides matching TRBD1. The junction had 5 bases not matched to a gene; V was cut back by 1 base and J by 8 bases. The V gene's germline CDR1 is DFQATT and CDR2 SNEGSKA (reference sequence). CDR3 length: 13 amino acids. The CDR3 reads CSARGQGVWGYTF. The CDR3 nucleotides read TGCAGTGCTAGAGGACAGGGGGTTTGGGGCTACACCTTC.

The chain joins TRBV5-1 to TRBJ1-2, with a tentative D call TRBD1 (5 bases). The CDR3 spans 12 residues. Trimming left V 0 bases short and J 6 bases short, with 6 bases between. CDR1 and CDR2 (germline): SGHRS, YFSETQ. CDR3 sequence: CASSLGGDGYTF. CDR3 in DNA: TGCGCCAGCAGCTTGGGAGGGGATGGCTACACCTTC.